This passage covers 21 T cell receptor beta chains from one sample sequenced in a study of blood T cell repertoires in COVID-19. Clones were read by immunoSEQ multiplex PCR, and TCRdb kept only the in-frame ones, dropping some. The profile covers 310,000 or so clones, with about 84% appearing a single time and about 1.7% taken by the ten largest. The specimen was peripheral blood. The source is a woman between 45 and 60 years old with acute or convalescent COVID-19.

The table lists this clone with a few counts. This rearrangement joins TRBV11-3 to TRBJ1-4; 10 positions match TRBD1. Germline lookup yields CDR1 SGHNT and CDR2 YENEEA. The CDR3 is 16 residues long. The junction had 11 bases not matched to a gene; V was cut back by 5 bases and J by 8 bases. DNA for the CDR3: TGTGCCAGCAGCCAGGGGACAGGGGATGACGCGGAAAAACTGTTTTTT. The encoded protein is CASSQGTGDDAEKLFF.

The gene calls are TRBV11-2 and TRBJ2-6, with 16 bases lining up with TRBD2. V trimming: 5 bases; J trimming: 3 bases; junction bases outside the gene matches: 4. This CDR3 is 18 amino acids long. Germline V gene lookup returns CDR1 SGHAT and CDR2 FQNNGV. DNA of the CDR3: TGTGCCAGCAGCCCGGGACTAGCGGGAGGGTATGGGGCCAACGTCCTGACTTTC. Translating it yields CASSPGLAGGYGANVLTF.

The rearrangement joins TRBV29-1 to TRBJ1-2, with D hard to call. The V end was cut by 4 bases, the J end by 5 bases, with 14 bases between. There are 13 residues in the CDR3. Per germline, CDR1 SQVTM and CDR2 ANQGSEA. The CDR3 region is CSVGHPIGYGYTF. The CDR3 bases are TGCAGCGTTGGGCACCCCATCGGGTATGGCTACACCTTC.

This chain links TRBV28 with TRBJ1-2; possible D gene TRBD1, 5 bases. This CDR3 contains 16 residues. The germline V gene encodes CDR1 MDHEN and CDR2 SYDVKM. Trimming shortened V by 3 bases and J by 2 bases, and 16 bases separated the two germline ends. The CDR3 protein is CASSFQGVGRNYGYTF. As DNA, the CDR3 is TGTGCCAGCAGTTTTCAAGGAGTGGGGCGCAACTATGGCTACACCTTC.

The chain recombines TRBV5-1 with TRBJ1-5; TRBD1 matches at 8 bases. Germline loops: CDR1 SGHRS, CDR2 YFSETQ. The CDR3 totals 16 residues. J gave up 2 bases and V 0 bases, and 4 bases lay outside the gene matches. CDR3 in amino acids: CASSLAPGQGNQPQHF. CDR3 sequence (DNA): TGCGCCAGCAGCTTGGCTCCGGGACAGGGCAATCAGCCCCAGCATTTT.

The table lists this clone with a count of one. The gene calls are TRBV9 and TRBJ1-2, with TRBD1 matching over 7 bases. CDR1 and CDR2 from the germline V gene are SGDLS and YYNGEE. This CDR3 contains 15 residues. The ends lost 4 bases at V and 4 bases at J; junction bases unmatched: 10. The CDR3 sequence: CASSPRQGPFYGYTF. Written as DNA, the CDR3 is TGTGCCAGCAGCCCACGACAGGGCCCCTTCTATGGCTACACCTTC. Together with reference TRBV9 and TRBJ1-2, the CDR3 gives the full variable domain: DSGVTQTPKHLITATGQRVTLRCSPRSGDLSVYWYQQSLDQGLQFLIQYYNGEERAKGNILERFSAQQFPDLHSELNLSSLELGDSALYFCASSPRQGPFYGYTFGSGTRLTVV.

The CDR3 DNA is TGTGCCAGCAGTTACGCTTTAGCGGGAGGAACGACTAGCACAGATACGCAGTATTTT. It translates to CASSYALAGGTTSTDTQYF. The V gene is TRBV6-2 or TRBV6-3, the J gene TRBJ2-3, with 10 nucleotides matching TRBD2. Germline CDR1 reads MNHEY; CDR2 reads SVGEGT. With 2 bases clipped from V and 0 bases from J, the junction kept 11 bases outside the gene matches. This CDR3 region has 19 residues.

To note about this clone: This sample includes further DNA sequences coding for the same CDR3. The chain links TRBV28 to TRBJ2-1; D is uncertain. Germline values: CDR1 MDHEN, CDR2 SYDVKM. This CDR3 comprises 12 residues. The V gene lost 1 base and the J gene lost 4 bases, with 2 bases spanning the gap. Here the CDR3 reads CASSLSYNEQFF. CDR3 nucleotides: TGTGCCAGCAGTTTATCATACAATGAGCAGTTCTTC.

This clone was observed a few times. The chain employs TRBV19 and TRBJ1-5; TRBD1 might be the D (6 bases). Per the germline V gene, CDR1 is LNHDA and CDR2 is SQIVND (reference sequence). The V and J ends lost 1 base and 6 bases respectively, with 13 bases between them. The CDR3 length is 15 residues. The CDR3, as DNA: TGTGCCAGTAGTATAGTAGGGGGAGTGGGTCAGCCCCAGCATTTT. Residues: CASSIVGGVGQPQHF.

This clone came up once. This chain links TRBV19 with TRBJ2-1; 9 bases are a match to TRBD1. With 2 bases clipped from V and 8 bases from J, the junction kept 10 bases outside the gene matches. The CDR3 length is 16 residues. Germline CDR1 LNHDA, CDR2 SQIVND (reference sequence). In DNA form, the CDR3 reads TGTGCCAGTAGTATAACAGGGGGCGTATTTGTCTATGAGCAGTTCTTC. Protein: CASSITGGVFVYEQFF. The complete variable domain, with remaining parts taken from reference TRBV19 and TRBJ2-1, reads DGGITQSPKYLFRKEGQNVTLSCEQNLNHDAMYWYRQDPGQGLRLIYYSQIVNDFQKGDIAEGYSVSREKKESFPLTVTSAQKNPTAFYLCASSITGGVFVYEQFFGPGTRLTVL.

The chain has TRBV24-1 and TRBJ1-2; D possibly corresponds to TRBD1 (6 bases). In germline, CDR1 is KGHDR, CDR2 SFDVKD. This CDR3 is 14 amino acids long. V was pared by 7 bases and J by 2 bases, with 13 bases between. The CDR3: CATSRPTGNYGYTF. The CDR3 DNA reads as TGTGCCACCAGCCGACCGACAGGAAACTATGGCTACACCTTC.

The CDR3 nucleotides read TGTGCCAGCTCACCACTCAGGGGCTACTCCTACGAGCAGTACTTC. As protein: CASSPLRGYSYEQYF. This chain links TRBV18 with TRBJ2-7, with D possibly being TRBD1 (6 bases). Trimming pared 1 base from V and 0 bases from J, leaving 10 bases between. Per germline, CDR1 KGHSH and CDR2 LQKENI. The CDR3 runs 15 residues.

This clone turned up a few times. This CDR3 reads CASSFGGLTNSPLHF. CDR3 nucleotide sequence: TGTGCCAGCAGTTTTGGAGGGTTGACGAATTCACCCCTCCACTTT. V is TRBV28 and J is TRBJ1-6; D not resolved. The CDR3 is made up of 15 amino acids. V was cut by 3 bases and J by 7 bases, with 13 bases left in between. Germline assignment: CDR1 MDHEN and CDR2 SYDVKM.

The gene calls are TRBV5-1 and TRBJ2-1, with a possible D match to TRBD1 (6 bases). The CDR3 runs to 14 residues. Germline V lookup: CDR1 SGHRS, CDR2 YFSETQ. V lost 3 bases and J 8 bases, leaving 15 bases between the germline ends. The CDR3 DNA reads as TGCGCCAGCAGCTCCAACTTGTACAGGGATGAGCAGTTCTTC. It specifies CASSSNLYRDEQFF.

Points on this clone: This sample also contains other DNA sequences that code for the same CDR3. The rearrangement joins TRBV28 to TRBJ2-7; 8 nucleotides match TRBD1. CDR3 length equals 14 residues. V dropped 2 bases and J dropped 1; count of bases not matched to a gene: 1. Germline CDR1 and CDR2: MDHEN and SYDVKM. The CDR3 DNA reads TGTGCCAGCAGTTTAGGGACAGGTTCCTACGAGCAGTACTTC. Protein: CASSLGTGSYEQYF. The whole variable domain, remainder taken from reference TRBV28 and TRBJ2-7, is DVKVTQSSRYLVKRTGEKVFLECVQDMDHENMFWYRQDPGLGLRLIYFSYDVKMKEKGDIPEGYSVSREKKERFSLILESASTNQTSMYLCASSLGTGSYEQYFGPGTRLTVT.

The chain links TRBV15 to TRBJ1-5; 8 nucleotides line up with TRBD1. The CDR3 is 16 residues long. V lost 1 base and J lost 5; bases outside the gene matches: 7. Germline V gene data show CDR1 as LNHNV and CDR2 as YYDKDF (reference sequence). The CDR3 is CATSRAGTGAYQPQHF. Here the CDR3 DNA reads TGTGCCACCAGCAGAGCCGGGACAGGCGCCTATCAGCCCCAGCATTTT. The full variable domain, its missing parts supplied by reference TRBV15 and TRBJ1-5, is DAMVIQNPRYQVTQFGKPVTLSCSQTLNHNVMYWYQQKSSQAPKLLFHYYDKDFNNEADTPDNFQSRRPNTSFCFLDIRSPGLGDTAMYLCATSRAGTGAYQPQHFGDGTRLSIL.

The rearrangement joins TRBV29-1 to TRBJ1-6, with 7 bases that match TRBD1. The junction had 8 bases not matched to a gene; V was cut back by 7 bases and J by 5 bases. The germline gives CDR1 SQVTM, CDR2 ANQGSEA. The CDR3 has 14 amino acids. The CDR3 DNA follows: TGCAGCGCGATGACAGGGAGTCATAATTCACCCCTCCACTTT. This gives the protein CSAMTGSHNSPLHF.

The rearrangement links TRBV9 to TRBJ2-3; 8 nucleotides line up with TRBD2. Germline V lookup: CDR1 SGDLS, CDR2 YYNGEE. V shed 9 bases, J shed 4 bases, and the junction held 13 bases outside the gene matches. The CDR3 loop spans 15 amino acids. CDR3 in DNA: TGTGCCACTACGAGTGGCGGGAGGTTCGCAGATACGCAGTATTTT. Protein sequence: CATTSGGRFADTQYF.

The rearrangement joins TRBV6-5 to TRBJ1-2, with D tentatively TRBD1 (5 bases). Trimming stripped 0 bases from V and 2 bases from J, with 10 bases between. The CDR3 contains 15 residues. In germline, CDR1 is MNHEY, CDR2 SVGAGI. The CDR3 DNA reads as TGTGCCAGCAGTTACTCGGGACTACTAAACTATGGCTACACCTTC. Its protein product is CASSYSGLLNYGYTF.

The chain couples TRBV7-2 to TRBJ1-1; tentatively, D is TRBD1 (6 bases). Trimming removed 4 bases at V and 2 bases at J, with 11 bases between. The germline gives CDR1 SGHTA, CDR2 FQGNSA. The CDR3 loop spans 14 amino acids. CDR3 in amino acids: CASSSQQGNTEAFF. The CDR3 DNA follows: TGTGCCAGCAGCTCGCAACAGGGTAACACTGAAGCTTTCTTT.

The chain joins TRBV7-6 to TRBJ2-1, with D possibly matching TRBD2 (5 bases). V lost 5 bases, J lost 4 bases, and 15 bases lay in between. The germline V gene encodes CDR1 SGHVS and CDR2 FNYEAQ. The CDR3 spans 15 residues. The CDR3 reads CASSLNSVGYNEQFF. In nucleotides, the CDR3 is TGTGCCAGCAGCCTCAATAGCGTGGGTTACAATGAGCAGTTCTTC.